The rows below give T cell receptor beta chains drawn from one sample of a study of response to subunit inactivated influenza vaccine. Using its own MiXCR run on the RT-PCR reads, TCRdb lists one record per CDR3 protein. The data show around 520,000 distinct CDR3 sequences, approximately 24% seen once. The input for sequencing was CD4+ T cells sorted from PBMCs, taken more than 4 days after vaccination. These receptor sequences come from a man aged 50 or older who received an inactivated influenza vaccine. Each CDR3 is given with its conserved first and last residue. D genes are given only for firm matches. Size tells how often a clone was seen (once, few, many) or the class of an expanded clone, and some rows leave it out.

V gene: TRBV28
J gene: TRBJ2-3
clone size: .
D gene: .
CDR3 DNA: TGTGCCAGCAGTTTCCCCGGGACTGGGAGAACGCAGTATTTT
CDR3 protein: CASSFPGTGRTQYF

V gene: TRBV10-3
J gene: TRBJ1-1
clone size: few
D gene: TRBD1
CDR3 DNA: TGTGCCATCACCCAGGACAGGGGGTTTCTCGCTGAAGCTTTCTTT
CDR3 protein: CAITQDRGFLAEAFF

V gene: TRBV7-8
J gene: TRBJ2-5
clone size: .
D gene: .
CDR3 DNA: TGTGCCAGCAGCTTAGTTTGGCGCGGAGAGACCCAGTACTTC
CDR3 protein: CASSLVWRGETQYF

V gene: TRBV11-2
J gene: TRBJ2-1
clone size: .
D gene: .
CDR3 DNA: TGTGCCAGCAGCCTTGAACAGTGGACCTCCTACAATGAGCAGTTCTTC
CDR3 protein: CASSLEQWTSYNEQFF

V gene: TRBV10-3
J gene: TRBJ2-1
clone size: .
D gene: TRBD1
CDR3 DNA: TGTGCCATCAGTCGACAGGGATCCTACAATGAGCAGTTCTTC
CDR3 protein: CAISRQGSYNEQFF

V gene: TRBV4-2
J gene: TRBJ1-1
clone size: .
D gene: .
CDR3 DNA: TGTGCCAGCAGCCAAGAACCGAGAACTGAAGCTTTCTTT
CDR3 protein: CASSQEPRTEAFF

V gene: TRBV20-1
J gene: TRBJ2-1
clone size: few
D gene: TRBD2
CDR3 DNA: TGCAGTGCCCGGACTAGCGGGAGGGTCTCCTCCTACAATGAGCAGTTCTTC
CDR3 protein: CSARTSGRVSSYNEQFF

V gene: TRBV2
J gene: TRBJ1-5
clone size: .
D gene: .
CDR3 DNA: TGTGCCAGCTCGCAGGTGGAGGGGGTCAGCAATCAGCCCCAGCATTTT
CDR3 protein: CASSQVEGVSNQPQHF

V gene: TRBV5-1
J gene: TRBJ2-5
clone size: .
D gene: .
CDR3 DNA: TGCGCCAGCAGTCTGTTCCAAGCGGTGGCCCAAGAGACCCAGTACTTC
CDR3 protein: CASSLFQAVAQETQYF

V gene: TRBV5-1
J gene: TRBJ1-1
clone size: few
D gene: .
CDR3 DNA: TGCGCCAGCAGCTTGGGGGGGTTGGGGAACACTGAAGCTTTCTTT
CDR3 protein: CASSLGGLGNTEAFF

V gene: TRBV4-1
J gene: TRBJ1-3
clone size: few
D gene: .
CDR3 DNA: TGCGCCAGCAGCCAAGAAGGTACAGCTGGAAACACCATATATTTT
CDR3 protein: CASSQEGTAGNTIYF

V gene: TRBV7-9
J gene: TRBJ2-7
clone size: few
D gene: .
CDR3 DNA: TGTGCCAGCAGCTTACAGGGAAACGAGCAGTACTTC
CDR3 protein: CASSLQGNEQYF

V gene: TRBV6-5
J gene: TRBJ1-2
clone size: .
D gene: .
CDR3 DNA: TGTGCCAGCAGTTACTCGAAGACAAGCTATGGCTACACCTTC
CDR3 protein: CASSYSKTSYGYTF

V gene: TRBV20-1
J gene: TRBJ2-7
clone size: few
D gene: .
CDR3 DNA: TGCAGTGCTTCCTACGAGCAGTACTTC
CDR3 protein: CSASYEQYF

V gene: TRBV10-3
J gene: TRBJ2-3
clone size: few
D gene: TRBD2
CDR3 DNA: TGTGCCATCAGTGAGCGACTAGCGGGGGACGCAGATACGCAGTATTTT
CDR3 protein: CAISERLAGDADTQYF

V gene: TRBV5-1
J gene: TRBJ2-7
clone size: .
D gene: TRBD1
CDR3 DNA: TGCGCCAGCAGCTTGGGGGACAGCCCCAGGGAGCAGTACTTC
CDR3 protein: CASSLGDSPREQYF

V gene: TRBV28
J gene: TRBJ2-7
clone size: .
D gene: .
CDR3 DNA: TGTGCCAGCAGTTCAGCGTCGGGGAACTCCTACGAGCAGTACTTC
CDR3 protein: CASSSASGNSYEQYF

V gene: TRBV20-1
J gene: TRBJ2-5
clone size: few
D gene: TRBD2
CDR3 DNA: TGCAGTGCTAGTTCCCTAGCGGGAGCAGAGACCCAGTACTTC
CDR3 protein: CSASSLAGAETQYF

V gene: TRBV12-3/TRBV12-4
J gene: TRBJ2-3
clone size: many
D gene: .
CDR3 DNA: TGTGCCAGCAGTTTTGGCGGTGGTGGAACTAGCACAGATACGCAGTATTTT
CDR3 protein: CASSFGGGGTSTDTQYF

V gene: TRBV5-1
J gene: TRBJ2-2
clone size: few
D gene: TRBD2
CDR3 DNA: TGCGCCAGCAGCACGGGACTAGTCGTGGTTCCCGGGGAGCTGTTTTTT
CDR3 protein: CASSTGLVVVPGELFF

V gene: TRBV27
J gene: TRBJ2-1
clone size: few
D gene: TRBD2
CDR3 DNA: TGTGCCAGCAGCAACGGGGGGGTCAATGAGCAGTTCTTC
CDR3 protein: CASSNGGVNEQFF

V gene: TRBV5-1
J gene: TRBJ2-1
clone size: few
D gene: .
CDR3 DNA: TGCGCCAGCAGCGCAGGGACGGTGGGGCCCTACAATGAGCAGTTCTTC
CDR3 protein: CASSAGTVGPYNEQFF

V gene: TRBV20-1
J gene: TRBJ2-4
clone size: few
D gene: TRBD2
CDR3 DNA: TGCAGTGCAAGACAGACTAGCGGAGGGAAAAACATTCAGTACTTC
CDR3 protein: CSARQTSGGKNIQYF

V gene: TRBV6-1
J gene: TRBJ2-7
clone size: .
D gene: .
CDR3 DNA: TGTGCCAGCAGTGAAAGAGTGGGATCCTCCTACGAGCAGTACTTC
CDR3 protein: CASSERVGSSYEQYF

V gene: TRBV12-3/TRBV12-4
J gene: TRBJ2-3
clone size: few
D gene: .
CDR3 DNA: TGTGCCAGCAGTTTACACAGAGACACAGATACGCAGTATTTT
CDR3 protein: CASSLHRDTDTQYF

V gene: TRBV29-1
J gene: TRBJ1-3
clone size: .
D gene: TRBD1
CDR3 DNA: TGCAGCGTTGTTCGCAGGGGGCCCGGAAACACCATATATTTT
CDR3 protein: CSVVRRGPGNTIYF

V gene: TRBV7-3
J gene: TRBJ2-1
clone size: few
D gene: TRBD2
CDR3 DNA: TGTGCCAGCAGCTTAAGGGCTAGCGGGAGGGATGAGCAGTTCTTC
CDR3 protein: CASSLRASGRDEQFF

V gene: TRBV7-2
J gene: TRBJ2-3
clone size: .
D gene: TRBD2
CDR3 DNA: TGTGCCAGCAGCTTAGTATTACTAGCGGGGATTACAGATACGCAGTATTTT
CDR3 protein: CASSLVLLAGITDTQYF

V gene: TRBV6-5
J gene: TRBJ1-1
clone size: few
D gene: .
CDR3 DNA: TGTGCCAGCAGTTACACCCCGTCGGGGGTAGGGGCTTCAGGAGCTTTCTTT
CDR3 protein: CASSYTPSGVGASGAFF

V gene: TRBV20-1
J gene: TRBJ2-5
clone size: once
D gene: .
CDR3 DNA: TGCAGTGCTAGAGGAGGCAGGGGCGGGCAAGAGACCCAGTACTTC
CDR3 protein: CSARGGRGGQETQYF

V gene: TRBV3-1
J gene: TRBJ2-1
clone size: .
D gene: TRBD1
CDR3 DNA: TGTGCCAGCAGCCAGGACGGGACAGCCGCAATGAGAGGCAATGAGCAGTTCTTC
CDR3 protein: CASSQDGTAAMRGNEQFF

V gene: TRBV7-2
J gene: TRBJ2-2
clone size: few
D gene: .
CDR3 DNA: TGTGCCAGCAGCCCACCCATGTCCACCGGGGAGCTGTTTTTT
CDR3 protein: CASSPPMSTGELFF

V gene: TRBV7-9
J gene: TRBJ2-7
clone size: .
D gene: TRBD2
CDR3 DNA: TGTGCCAGCAGCTCCGAGCGGGAGTTTTACGAGCAGTACTTC
CDR3 protein: CASSSEREFYEQYF

V gene: TRBV5-4
J gene: TRBJ2-7
clone size: .
D gene: TRBD1
CDR3 DNA: TGTGCCAGCAGCTCCCGGGACAGGGGGCCCGACGAGCAGTACTTC
CDR3 protein: CASSSRDRGPDEQYF

V gene: TRBV4-3
J gene: TRBJ2-1
clone size: .
D gene: TRBD2
CDR3 DNA: TGCGCCAGCAGCCAAACCCGACTAGCGGTCTACAATGAGCAGTTCTTC
CDR3 protein: CASSQTRLAVYNEQFF

V gene: TRBV7-2
J gene: TRBJ2-1
clone size: .
D gene: .
CDR3 DNA: TGTGCCAGCAGCAAAGCGATCAATGAGCAGTTCTTC
CDR3 protein: CASSKAINEQFF

V gene: TRBV7-6
J gene: TRBJ2-2
clone size: .
D gene: TRBD2
CDR3 DNA: TGTGCCAGCAGCCGTAGCGGGAGCACCGGGGAGCTGTTTTTT
CDR3 protein: CASSRSGSTGELFF

V gene: TRBV14
J gene: TRBJ2-2
clone size: few
D gene: .
CDR3 DNA: TGTGCCAGCAGCCAAAGAACGAACACCGGGGAGCTGTTTTTT
CDR3 protein: CASSQRTNTGELFF

V gene: TRBV15
J gene: TRBJ2-1
clone size: few
D gene: TRBD2
CDR3 DNA: TGTGCCACCAGCAGAGATCGGAGGACTAGCGTCTACAATGAGCAGTTCTTC
CDR3 protein: CATSRDRRTSVYNEQFF

V gene: TRBV11-1
J gene: TRBJ2-3
clone size: few
D gene: TRBD2
CDR3 DNA: TGTGCCAGCAGCTTACTTCCCGGACTAGCGGGAGTCGGAGATACGCAGTATTTT
CDR3 protein: CASSLLPGLAGVGDTQYF

V gene: TRBV3-1
J gene: TRBJ2-5
clone size: .
D gene: .
CDR3 DNA: TGTGCCAGCAGCCTACAGACAGCGAACCAGTCCTTC
CDR3 protein: CASSLQTANQSF

V gene: TRBV11-2
J gene: TRBJ2-1
clone size: many
D gene: .
CDR3 DNA: TGTGCCAGCAGCTTAGCCCAAGGAGGGGGTGAGCAGTTCTTC
CDR3 protein: CASSLAQGGGEQFF

V gene: TRBV13
J gene: TRBJ1-3
clone size: few
D gene: .
CDR3 DNA: TGTGCCAGCAGCTTAGGGATGAGCCGAAACACCATATATTTT
CDR3 protein: CASSLGMSRNTIYF

V gene: TRBV6-2/TRBV6-3
J gene: TRBJ1-1
clone size: few
D gene: TRBD1
CDR3 DNA: TGTGCCAGCAGTATCTCCGGGACAGCAGCTTTCTTT
CDR3 protein: CASSISGTAAFF

V gene: TRBV11-1
J gene: TRBJ2-1
clone size: .
D gene: .
CDR3 DNA: TGTGCCAGCAGCCAGGATGCAATAAATGAGCAGTTCTTC
CDR3 protein: CASSQDAINEQFF

V gene: TRBV6-2/TRBV6-3
J gene: TRBJ2-1
clone size: few
D gene: TRBD2
CDR3 DNA: TGTGCCAGCAGTTACGTCTTCGGACTAGCGGGGGTCCACTACAATGAGCATTTCTTC
CDR3 protein: CASSYVFGLAGVHYNEHFF

V gene: TRBV12-3/TRBV12-4
J gene: TRBJ2-3
clone size: .
D gene: .
CDR3 DNA: TGTGCCAGCAGTAGCGGGTCCGGTACGCAGTATTTT
CDR3 protein: CASSSGSGTQYF

V gene: TRBV12-3/TRBV12-4
J gene: TRBJ2-2
clone size: few
D gene: TRBD2
CDR3 DNA: TGTGCCAGCAGGGGGGGAGGGACTAGCGGCACCGGGGAGCTGTTTTTT
CDR3 protein: CASRGGGTSGTGELFF

V gene: TRBV7-2
J gene: TRBJ1-1
clone size: .
D gene: .
CDR3 DNA: TGTGCCAGCAGCTTAGTGGCGGGGGCTAGGACTGAAGCTTTCTTT
CDR3 protein: CASSLVAGARTEAFF

V gene: TRBV7-7
J gene: TRBJ1-5
clone size: .
D gene: .
CDR3 DNA: TGTGCTAGCAGCTTTCCCCCCGCCGGGTTGCCCCAGCATTTT
CDR3 protein: CASSFPPAGLPQHF

V gene: TRBV20-1
J gene: TRBJ1-1
clone size: .
D gene: TRBD1
CDR3 DNA: TGCAGTGCCCCTATCCCCGGGACAGGTAACACTGAAGCTTTCTTT
CDR3 protein: CSAPIPGTGNTEAFF